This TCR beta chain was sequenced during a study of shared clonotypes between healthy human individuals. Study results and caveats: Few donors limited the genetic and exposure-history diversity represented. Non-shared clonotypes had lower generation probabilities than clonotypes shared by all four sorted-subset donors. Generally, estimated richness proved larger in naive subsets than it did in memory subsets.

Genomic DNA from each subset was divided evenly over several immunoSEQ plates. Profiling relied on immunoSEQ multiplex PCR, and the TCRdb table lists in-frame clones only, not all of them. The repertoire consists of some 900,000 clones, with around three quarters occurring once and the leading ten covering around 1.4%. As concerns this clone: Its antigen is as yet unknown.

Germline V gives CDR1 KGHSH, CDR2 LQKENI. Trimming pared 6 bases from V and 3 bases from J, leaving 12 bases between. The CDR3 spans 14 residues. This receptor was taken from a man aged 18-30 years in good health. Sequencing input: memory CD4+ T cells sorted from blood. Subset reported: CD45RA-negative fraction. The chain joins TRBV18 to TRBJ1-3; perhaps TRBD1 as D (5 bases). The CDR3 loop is CASSQGGDGNTIYF. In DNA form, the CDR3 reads TGTGCCAGCTCGCAGGGTGGTGATGGAAACACCATATATTTT.